The 10 T cell receptor beta chains below were found in one sample sequenced in a study of response to subunit inactivated influenza vaccine. TCRdb analysed the RT-PCR reads with MiXCR anew, one entry per CDR3 protein. The sample has about 570,000 distinct CDR3 sequences, about 11% seen once. These records were also assigned to another study, of T cells expressing NK-cell markers. From that report: A 5'RACE template switching approach incorporating UMIs was used to make TCR beta cDNA.

The specimen was PBMCs from blood, collected on the day of vaccination. The receptor set was obtained from a man in his fifties who received an inactivated influenza vaccine.

The J gene is TRBJ2-7, the V gene TRBV2; possible D gene TRBD1, 6 bases. CDR1 SNHLY and CDR2 FYNNEI come from the germline V gene. This CDR3 spans 15 amino acids. The V gene lost 7 bases and the J gene lost 3 bases, with 19 bases spanning the gap. The CDR3 sequence: CASNVATGQNYEQYF. The CDR3 DNA reads as TGTGCCAGCAATGTGGCTACAGGGCAAAACTACGAGCAGTACTTC.

This chain links TRBV11-2 with TRBJ2-7; 11 nucleotides agree with TRBD1. Germline V gives CDR1 SGHAT, CDR2 FQNNGV. V lost 4 bases, J lost 6 bases, and 2 bases stayed unmatched. The CDR3 runs to 13 residues. In nucleotides, the CDR3 is TGTGCCAGCAGCTGGGACAGGGGGGCCGAGCAGTACTTC. Protein: CASSWDRGAEQYF.

V is TRBV28 and J is TRBJ2-3, with D perhaps matching TRBD1 or TRBD2 (6 bases each). The CDR3 has 14 amino acids. Germline V gives CDR1 MDHEN, CDR2 SYDVKM. V dropped 7 bases and J dropped 10 bases, with 21 bases sitting between them. Written as DNA, the CDR3 is TGTGCCAGCAACCCTCAGGGGAGGTTGGTTGCGCAGTATTTT. Translation gives CASNPQGRLVAQYF.

This clonotype was counted a few times. The V gene is TRBV6-2 or TRBV6-3, the J gene TRBJ2-1; D not resolved. The germline V and J ends were trimmed by 8 bases and 4 bases, with 6 bases remaining between them. CDR3 size: 11 residues. Germline CDR1 MNHEY, CDR2 SVGEGT. The DNA of the CDR3 is TGTGCCAGCGTTAGGTACAATGAGCAGTTCTTC. It specifies CASVRYNEQFF.

V usage is TRBV7-9 and J usage is TRBJ2-3; 7 nucleotides align to TRBD2. CDR1 and CDR2 (germline): SEHNR, FQNEAQ (reference sequence). The trim removed 4 bases at V and 7 bases at J, leaving 17 bases unmatched. CDR3 length: 17 residues. As DNA, the CDR3 is TGTGCCAGCAGCTCAACCCGAGCCGGACTAGACCCTAATACGCAGTATTTT. Residues: CASSSTRAGLDPNTQYF.

In its sample, this clonotype was seen a few times. This chain uses TRBV11-2 with TRBJ2-2, with D possibly matching TRBD2 (6 bases). Germline CDR1 is SGHAT and CDR2 is FQNNGV. Trimming took off 2 bases at V and 11 bases at J, with 24 bases between the two ends. The CDR3 covers 17 residues. The CDR3 loop reads CASSLRIDGIVGRELFF. Written as DNA, the CDR3 is TGTGCCAGCAGCTTACGCATCGATGGTATCGTCGGGAGAGAGCTGTTTTTT. The full variable domain, with the rest looked up from reference TRBV11-2 and TRBJ2-2, is EAGVAQSPRYKIIEKRQSVAFWCNPISGHATLYWYQQILGQGPKLLIQFQNNGVVDDSQLPKDRFSAERLKGVDSTLKIQPAKLEDSAVYLCASSLRIDGIVGRELFFGEGSRLTVL.

This clonotype occurred a few times. The J gene is TRBJ2-1, the V gene TRBV5-4; D remains unclear. CDR3 size: 14 residues. Germline V CDR1 and CDR2: SGHNT, YYREEE (reference sequence). Trimming cost V 3 bases and J 4 bases, with 11 bases left between them. The CDR3: CASSSGVEYNEQFF. The CDR3, as DNA: TGTGCCAGCAGCTCTGGAGTTGAGTACAATGAGCAGTTCTTC.

The V call is TRBV12-3 or TRBV12-4, the J call TRBJ1-6; D is unclear. Trimming took 7 bases from V and 6 from J, leaving 16 bases between them. This CDR3 has 15 amino acids. CDR3 in amino acids: CASKADAGSNSPLHF. In DNA form, the CDR3 reads TGTGCCAGCAAGGCGGACGCGGGGAGTAATTCACCCCTCCACTTT.

This clonotype was counted ten times or more. This rearrangement joins TRBV7-2 to TRBJ1-5; 7 bases align to TRBD1. Germline CDR1 reads SGHTA; CDR2 reads FQGNSA. The junction had 10 bases not matched to a gene; V was cut back by 5 bases and J by 3 bases. This CDR3 spans 16 amino acids. The CDR3 spells CASSGRTGLSNQPQHF. In DNA, the CDR3 is TGTGCCAGCAGCGGTCGGACAGGCCTCTCCAATCAGCCCCAGCATTTT.

The CDR3 DNA sequence: TGCAGTGCTAGACTTATTCCGAACACCGGGGAGCTGTTTTTT. Its translation: CSARLIPNTGELFF. The chain uses TRBV20-1 and TRBJ2-2; no clear D. Germline V CDR1 and CDR2: DFQATT, SNEGSKA (reference sequence). V gave up 2 bases and J gave up 0 bases, with 7 bases separating them. The CDR3 is 14 residues long.